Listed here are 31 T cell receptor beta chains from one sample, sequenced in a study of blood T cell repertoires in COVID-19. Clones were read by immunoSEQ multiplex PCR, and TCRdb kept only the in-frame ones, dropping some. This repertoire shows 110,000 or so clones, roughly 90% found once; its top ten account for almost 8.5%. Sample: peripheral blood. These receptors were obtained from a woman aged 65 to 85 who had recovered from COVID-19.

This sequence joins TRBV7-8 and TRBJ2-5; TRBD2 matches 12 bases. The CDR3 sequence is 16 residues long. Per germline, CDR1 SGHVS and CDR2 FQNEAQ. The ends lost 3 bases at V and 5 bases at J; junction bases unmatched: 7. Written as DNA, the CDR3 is TGTGCCAGCAGCTTGGGACTAGCGGGCGCCTGGGAGACCCAGTACTTC. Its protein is CASSLGLAGAWETQYF.

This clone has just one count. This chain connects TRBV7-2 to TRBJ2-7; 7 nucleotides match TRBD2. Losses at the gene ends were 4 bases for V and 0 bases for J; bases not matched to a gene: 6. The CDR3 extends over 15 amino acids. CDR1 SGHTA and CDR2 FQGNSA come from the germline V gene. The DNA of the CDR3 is TGTGCCAGCAGCTCAGGACTAGATCTCTCCTACGAGCAGTACTTC. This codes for CASSSGLDLSYEQYF.

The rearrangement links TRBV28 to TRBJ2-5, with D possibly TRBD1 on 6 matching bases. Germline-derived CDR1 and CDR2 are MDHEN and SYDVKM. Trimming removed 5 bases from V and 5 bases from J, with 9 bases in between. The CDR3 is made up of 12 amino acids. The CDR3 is CASSTGLETQYF. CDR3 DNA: TGTGCCAGCAGTACAGGGTTGGAGACCCAGTACTTC.

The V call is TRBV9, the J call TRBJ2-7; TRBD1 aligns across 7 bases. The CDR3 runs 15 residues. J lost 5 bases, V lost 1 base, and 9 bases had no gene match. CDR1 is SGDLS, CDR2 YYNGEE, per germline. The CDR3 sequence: CASSVTGARGHEQYF. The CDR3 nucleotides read TGTGCCAGCAGCGTAACCGGCGCAAGGGGGCACGAGCAGTACTTC. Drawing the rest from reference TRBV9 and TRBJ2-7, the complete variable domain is DSGVTQTPKHLITATGQRVTLRCSPRSGDLSVYWYQQSLDQGLQFLIQYYNGEERAKGNILERFSAQQFPDLHSELNLSSLELGDSALYFCASSVTGARGHEQYFGPGTRLTVT.

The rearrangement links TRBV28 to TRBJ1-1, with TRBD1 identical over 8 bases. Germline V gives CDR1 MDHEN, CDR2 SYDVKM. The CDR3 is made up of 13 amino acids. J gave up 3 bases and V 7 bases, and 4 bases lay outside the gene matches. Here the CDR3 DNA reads TGTGCCAGCACCTTGGACAGGGACACTGAAGCTTTCTTT. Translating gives CASTLDRDTEAFF.

The CDR3 DNA sequence: TGTGCCAGCAGGGGACCTCACAGGGGGAACGCGAGGAATGAGCAGTTCTTC. Translated, it gives CASRGPHRGNARNEQFF. This chain uses TRBV2 with TRBJ2-1; 8 bases align to TRBD1. Trimming cost V 6 bases and J 7 bases; bases outside gene matches: 17. CDR3 length equals 17 residues. The germline gives CDR1 SNHLY, CDR2 FYNNEI.

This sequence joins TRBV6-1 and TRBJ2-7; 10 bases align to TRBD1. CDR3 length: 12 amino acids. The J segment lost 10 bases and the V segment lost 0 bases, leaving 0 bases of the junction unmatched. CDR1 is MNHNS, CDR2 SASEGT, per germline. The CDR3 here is CASSEATGGQYF. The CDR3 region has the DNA TGTGCCAGCAGTGAAGCGACAGGGGGCCAGTACTTC.

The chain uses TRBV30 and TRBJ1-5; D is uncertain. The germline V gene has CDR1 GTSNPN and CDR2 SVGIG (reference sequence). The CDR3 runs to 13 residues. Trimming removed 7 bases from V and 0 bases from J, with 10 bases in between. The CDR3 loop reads CAYSKDSNQPQHF. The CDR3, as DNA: TGTGCCTACTCAAAAGATAGCAATCAGCCCCAGCATTTT.

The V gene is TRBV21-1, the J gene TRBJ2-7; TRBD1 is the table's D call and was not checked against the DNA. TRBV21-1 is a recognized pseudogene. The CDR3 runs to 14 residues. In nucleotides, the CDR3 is TGTGCCAGCAGCAGAAGGGTAGGGGCCTACGAGCAGTACTTC. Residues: CASSRRVGAYEQYF.

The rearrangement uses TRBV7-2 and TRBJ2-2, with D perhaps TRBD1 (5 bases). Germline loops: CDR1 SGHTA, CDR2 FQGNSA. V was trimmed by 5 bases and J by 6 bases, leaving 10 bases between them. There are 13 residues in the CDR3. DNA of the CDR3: TGTGCCAGCAGCGCGGAAGGGGCCGGGGAGCTGTTTTTT. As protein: CASSAEGAGELFF.

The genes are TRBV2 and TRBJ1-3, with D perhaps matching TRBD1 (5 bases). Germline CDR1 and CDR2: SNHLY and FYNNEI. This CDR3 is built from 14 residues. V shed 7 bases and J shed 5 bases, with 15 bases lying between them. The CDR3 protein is CASKAYQGRNTIYF. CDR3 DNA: TGTGCCAGCAAAGCCTACCAGGGCCGAAACACCATATATTTT.

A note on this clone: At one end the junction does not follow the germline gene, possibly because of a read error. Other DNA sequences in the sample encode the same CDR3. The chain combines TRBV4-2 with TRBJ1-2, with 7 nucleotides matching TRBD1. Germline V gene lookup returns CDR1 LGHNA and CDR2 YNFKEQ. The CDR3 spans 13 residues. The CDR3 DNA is TGTGCCAGCAGTCAAGAGGCAGGGGGTGGCTACACCTTC. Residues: CASSQEAGGGYTF.

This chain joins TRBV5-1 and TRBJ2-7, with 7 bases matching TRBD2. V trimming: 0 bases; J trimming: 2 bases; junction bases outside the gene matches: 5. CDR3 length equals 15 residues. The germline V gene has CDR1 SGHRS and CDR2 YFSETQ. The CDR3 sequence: CASSLAPSGTYEQYF. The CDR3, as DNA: TGCGCCAGCAGCTTGGCGCCTAGCGGAACCTACGAGCAGTACTTC. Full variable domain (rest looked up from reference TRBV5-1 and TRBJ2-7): KAGVTQTPRYLIKTRGQQVTLSCSPISGHRSVSWYQQTPGQGLQFLFEYFSETQRNKGNFPGRFSGRQFSNSRSEMNVSTLELGDSALYLCASSLAPSGTYEQYFGPGTRLTVT.

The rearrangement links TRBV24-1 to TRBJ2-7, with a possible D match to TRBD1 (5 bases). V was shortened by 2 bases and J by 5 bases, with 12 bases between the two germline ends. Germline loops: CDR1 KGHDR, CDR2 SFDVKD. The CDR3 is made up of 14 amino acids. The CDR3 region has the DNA TGTGCCACCAGTGATTCTAGGGCAGGGCACGAGCAGTACTTC. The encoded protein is CATSDSRAGHEQYF.

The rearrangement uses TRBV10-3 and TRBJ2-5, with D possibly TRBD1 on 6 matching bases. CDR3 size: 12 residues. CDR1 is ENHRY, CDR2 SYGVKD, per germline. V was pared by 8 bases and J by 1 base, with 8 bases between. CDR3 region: CAIGGPQETQYF. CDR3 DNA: TGTGCCATCGGGGGCCCCCAAGAGACCCAGTACTTC.

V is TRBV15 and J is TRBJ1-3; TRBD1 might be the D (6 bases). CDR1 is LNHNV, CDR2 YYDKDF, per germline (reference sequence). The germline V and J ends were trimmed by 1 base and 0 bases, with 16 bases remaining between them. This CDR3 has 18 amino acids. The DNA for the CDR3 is TGTGCCACCAGCAGAGGGGGGCAGGCCAGCTTCTCTGGAAACACCATATATTTT. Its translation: CATSRGGQASFSGNTIYF.

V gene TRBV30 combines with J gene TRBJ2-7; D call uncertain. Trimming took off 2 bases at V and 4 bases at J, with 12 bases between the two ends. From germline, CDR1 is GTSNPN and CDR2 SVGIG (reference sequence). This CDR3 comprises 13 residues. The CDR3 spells CAWSRSLSYEQYF. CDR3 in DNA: TGTGCCTGGAGTCGGAGCCTGAGTTACGAGCAGTACTTC.

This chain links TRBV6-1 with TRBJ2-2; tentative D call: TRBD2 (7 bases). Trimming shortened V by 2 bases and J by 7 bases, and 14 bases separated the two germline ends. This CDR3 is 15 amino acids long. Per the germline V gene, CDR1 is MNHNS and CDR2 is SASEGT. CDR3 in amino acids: CASSEFGGASGELFF. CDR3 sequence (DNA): TGTGCCAGCAGTGAATTTGGGGGGGCCAGCGGGGAGCTGTTTTTT.

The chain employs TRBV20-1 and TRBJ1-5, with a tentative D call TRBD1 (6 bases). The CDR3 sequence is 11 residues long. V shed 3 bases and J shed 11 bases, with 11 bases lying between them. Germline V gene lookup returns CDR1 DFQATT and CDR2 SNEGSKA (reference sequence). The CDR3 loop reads CSASGTKSQHF. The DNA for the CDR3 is TGCAGTGCTAGCGGGACAAAGTCCCAGCATTTT.

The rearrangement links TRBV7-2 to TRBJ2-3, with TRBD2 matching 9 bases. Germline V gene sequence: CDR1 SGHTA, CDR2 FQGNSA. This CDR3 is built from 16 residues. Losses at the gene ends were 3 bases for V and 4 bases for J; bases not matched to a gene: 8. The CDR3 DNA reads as TGTGCCAGCAGCTTTACGGCGGGGGGGCTGGCAGATACGCAGTATTTT. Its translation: CASSFTAGGLADTQYF. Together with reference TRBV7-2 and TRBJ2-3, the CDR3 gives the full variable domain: GAGVSQSPSNKVTEKGKDVELRCDPISGHTALYWYRQSLGQGLEFLIYFQGNSAPDKSGLPSDRFSAERTGGSVSTLTIQRTQQEDSAVYLCASSFTAGGLADTQYFGPGTRLTVL.

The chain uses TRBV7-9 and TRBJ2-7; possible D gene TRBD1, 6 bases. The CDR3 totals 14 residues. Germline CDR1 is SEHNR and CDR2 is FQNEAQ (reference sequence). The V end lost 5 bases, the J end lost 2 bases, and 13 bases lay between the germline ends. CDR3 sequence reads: CASSNRDNPYEQYF. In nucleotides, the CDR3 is TGTGCCAGCAGCAACCGGGACAACCCCTACGAGCAGTACTTC.

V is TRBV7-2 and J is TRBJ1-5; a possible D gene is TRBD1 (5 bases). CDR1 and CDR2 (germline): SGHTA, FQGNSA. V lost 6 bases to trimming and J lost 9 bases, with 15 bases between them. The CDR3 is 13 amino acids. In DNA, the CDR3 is TGTGCCAGCAGTCCGGACGTGGGGGGGCCCCAGCATTTT. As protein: CASSPDVGGPQHF.

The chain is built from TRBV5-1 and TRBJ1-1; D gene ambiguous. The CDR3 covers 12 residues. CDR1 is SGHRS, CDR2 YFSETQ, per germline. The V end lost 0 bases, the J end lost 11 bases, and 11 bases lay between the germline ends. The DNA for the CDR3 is TGCGCCAGCAGCTTGGGTGGGCATGGGGCTTTCTTT. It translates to CASSLGGHGAFF.

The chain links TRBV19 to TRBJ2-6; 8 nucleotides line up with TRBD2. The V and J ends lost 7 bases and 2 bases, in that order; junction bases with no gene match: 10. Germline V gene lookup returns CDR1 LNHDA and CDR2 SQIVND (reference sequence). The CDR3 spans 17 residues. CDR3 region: CASTPGRGAAGANVLTF. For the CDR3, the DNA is TGTGCCAGTACCCCAGGGCGGGGGGCGGCTGGGGCCAACGTCCTGACTTTC.

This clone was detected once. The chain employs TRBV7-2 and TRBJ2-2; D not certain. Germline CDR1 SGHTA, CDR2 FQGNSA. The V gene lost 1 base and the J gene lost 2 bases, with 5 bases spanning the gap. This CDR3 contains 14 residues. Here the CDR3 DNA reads TGTGCCAGCAGCTTAGACAGCAACACCGGGGAGCTGTTTTTT. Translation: CASSLDSNTGELFF. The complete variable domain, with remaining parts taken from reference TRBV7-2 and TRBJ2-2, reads GAGVSQSPSNKVTEKGKDVELRCDPISGHTALYWYRQSLGQGLEFLIYFQGNSAPDKSGLPSDRFSAERTGGSVSTLTIQRTQQEDSAVYLCASSLDSNTGELFFGEGSRLTVL.

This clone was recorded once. The CDR3 DNA reads as TGTGCCAGCAGCACACCGCGGGGGGGCCGCCCAGATACGCAGTATTTT. It encodes CASSTPRGGRPDTQYF. The rearrangement links TRBV7-2 to TRBJ2-3; TRBD2 matches at 9 bases. CDR1 is SGHTA, CDR2 FQGNSA, per germline. V trimming: 5 bases; J trimming: 4 bases; junction bases outside the gene matches: 10. This CDR3 is 16 amino acids long.

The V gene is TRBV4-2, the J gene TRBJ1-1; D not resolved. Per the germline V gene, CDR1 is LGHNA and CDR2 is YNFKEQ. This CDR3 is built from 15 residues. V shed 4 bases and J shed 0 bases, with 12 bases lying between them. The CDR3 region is CASSRGSALNTEAFF. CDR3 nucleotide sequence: TGTGCCAGCAGCCGAGGGTCTGCGTTGAACACTGAAGCTTTCTTT.

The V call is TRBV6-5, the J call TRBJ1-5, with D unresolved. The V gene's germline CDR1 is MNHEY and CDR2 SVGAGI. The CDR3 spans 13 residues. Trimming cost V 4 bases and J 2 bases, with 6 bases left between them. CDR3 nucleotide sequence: TGTGCCAGCAGTTCCGTTCGCAATCAGCCCCAGCATTTT. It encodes CASSSVRNQPQHF.

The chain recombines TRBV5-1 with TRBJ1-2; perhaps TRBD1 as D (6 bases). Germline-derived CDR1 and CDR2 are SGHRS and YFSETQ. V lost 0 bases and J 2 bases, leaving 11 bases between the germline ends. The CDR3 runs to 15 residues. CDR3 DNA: TGCGCCAGCAGCTTGGAGGCAGGGGCAAACTATGGCTACACCTTC. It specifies CASSLEAGANYGYTF.

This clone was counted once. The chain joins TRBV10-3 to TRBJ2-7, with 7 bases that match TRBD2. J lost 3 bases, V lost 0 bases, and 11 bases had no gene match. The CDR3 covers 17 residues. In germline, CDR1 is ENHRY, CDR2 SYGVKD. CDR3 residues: CAISESNFWGRVYEQYF. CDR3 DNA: TGTGCCATCAGTGAGTCGAACTTTTGGGGGAGGGTCTACGAGCAGTACTTC.

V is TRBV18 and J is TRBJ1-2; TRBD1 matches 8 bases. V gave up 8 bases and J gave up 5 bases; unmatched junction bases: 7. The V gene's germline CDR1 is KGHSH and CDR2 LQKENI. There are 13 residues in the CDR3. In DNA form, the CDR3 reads TGTGCCAGCGCTCAGGGGGCAATGTATGGCTACACCTTC. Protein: CASAQGAMYGYTF.